This entry features one TCR beta chain sequence. Per the original methods: The assay estimated nucleated cells by amplifying reference gene primers. The method was immunoSEQ multiplex PCR; TCRdb's version includes in-frame clones alone and lacks a portion of them. V, J and clone size were drawn from that table, and D and trimming were deduced from the DNA. Altogether some 300,000 clones are present, about nine tenths being singletons, with the ten largest covering 8% to 10%. The data are from a study of blood T cell repertoires in COVID-19. Participants spanned ages about 18 to 100 years and resided in 20 to 30 US areas. The specimen was PBMCs or T cells enriched from blood (not recorded which). The sequence was collected from a woman between 40 and 55 years old who had recovered from COVID-19.

The CDR3 here is CASSLAGTGAYGYTF. The CDR3 DNA follows: TGTGCCAGCAGCCTGGCCGGGACAGGGGCTTATGGCTACACCTTC. The chain combines TRBV7-9 with TRBJ1-2, with TRBD1 identical over 10 bases. J lost 5 bases, V lost 5 bases, and 8 bases had no gene match. Germline CDR1 SEHNR, CDR2 FQNEAQ (reference sequence). The CDR3 contains 15 residues.